This T cell receptor beta chain originates from a study of blood T cell repertoires in COVID-19. Study summary: Researchers got acute and convalescent COVID-19 samples from the United States, Italy and Spain. From T cells, B-cell-depleted T cells, or PBMCs came the material, which was cDNA or gDNA.

The CDR3 length is 13 residues. V was clipped by 4 bases and J by 3 bases, with 10 bases between them. Germline lookup yields CDR1 GTSNPN and CDR2 SVGIG (reference sequence). Per the authors' pipeline: Estimation of nucleated cell counts relied on the amplification of reference gene primers. Only in-frame clones appear in the TCRdb table, and some are missing; sequencing was by immunoSEQ multiplex PCR. V, J and clone size were drawn from that table, and D and trimming were deduced from the DNA. The sample holds about 180,000 clones, 88% seen once. The gene calls are TRBV30 and TRBJ1-5, with D maybe TRBD1 (5 bases). The sequenced sample was peripheral blood. The sequence derives from a woman younger than 45 with acute or convalescent COVID-19. The CDR3 protein is CAWNGGYNQPQHF. The CDR3, as DNA: TGTGCCTGGAATGGGGGGTACAATCAGCCCCAGCATTTT.